The next 20 T cell receptor beta chains were all read from a single sample in a study of blood T cell repertoires in COVID-19. The protocol was immunoSEQ multiplex PCR, while the TCRdb copy is restricted to in-frame clones and leaves out a portion. The sample records about 40,000 clones, approximately 81% being singletons. The sample consisted of peripheral blood. These receptors were collected from a human donor in a cohort sampled during active COVID-19.

The V gene is TRBV5-6, the J gene TRBJ1-6; maybe TRBD1 (6 bases). V lost 4 bases, J lost 3 bases, and 14 bases lay in between. The CDR3 totals 16 residues. Per the germline V gene, CDR1 is SGHDT and CDR2 is YYEEEE. The CDR3 DNA sequence: TGTGCCAGCAGCACCGGGGGGCTAAACTATAATTCACCCCTCCACTTT. Translation: CASSTGGLNYNSPLHF.

The chain uses TRBV7-2 and TRBJ2-3; TRBD2 agrees at 9 bases. The CDR3 is 17 residues long. The germline CDR1 and CDR2 sequences are SGHTA and FQGNSA. J gave up 1 base and V 0 bases, and 5 bases lay outside the gene matches. CDR3 protein: CASSLAGTSGRTDTQYF. In DNA, the CDR3 is TGTGCCAGCAGCTTAGCGGGAACTAGCGGGCGCACAGATACGCAGTATTTT.

The rearrangement links TRBV29-1 to TRBJ1-1; possible D gene TRBD1, 6 bases. The V end lost 4 bases, the J end lost 3 bases, and 12 bases lay between the germline ends. The CDR3 contains 13 residues. In germline, CDR1 is SQVTM, CDR2 ANQGSEA. The CDR3 DNA reads as TGCAGCGTTGTAGGACAGTGGGACACTGAAGCTTTCTTT. Translated, it gives CSVVGQWDTEAFF.

The V gene is TRBV7-9, the J gene TRBJ2-1; TRBD2 agrees at 8 bases. The V and J ends lost 5 bases and 10 bases, in that order; junction bases with no gene match: 10. From germline, CDR1 is SEHNR and CDR2 FQNEAQ (reference sequence). This CDR3 spans 14 amino acids. DNA of the CDR3: TGTGCCAGCAGCCTCGGACTAGCTCTGGAGGAGCAGTTCTTC. It encodes CASSLGLALEEQFF.

This chain links TRBV7-3 with TRBJ2-1; TRBD1 aligns across 7 bases. CDR3 length: 13 residues. CDR1 is SGHTA and CDR2 is FQGTGA in the germline V gene. J lost 9 bases, V lost 5 bases, and 7 bases had no gene match. The CDR3 nucleotides read TGTGCCAGCAGCCCCCTGACAGGGTTTGAGCAGTTCTTC. Translating gives CASSPLTGFEQFF.

The rearrangement uses TRBV4-1 and TRBJ2-2; TRBD2 matches at 11 bases. J was trimmed by 3 bases and V by 0 bases; bases with no gene match: 6. The length of the CDR3 is 18 residues. Germline CDR1 MGHRA, CDR2 YSYEKL. The CDR3, as DNA: TGCGCCAGCAGCCAAGATCTTAATAGCGGGGGGGACACCGGGGAGCTGTTTTTT. Its protein is CASSQDLNSGGDTGELFF.

The chain employs TRBV21-1 and TRBJ2-7; the D call of TRBD1 is as the table states it, not checked on the DNA. TRBV21-1 is described as a pseudogene. CDR3 length equals 14 residues. As DNA, the CDR3 is TGTGCCAGCACGGGACACCTCTTTACCCACGAGCAGTACTTC. This translates into CASTGHLFTHEQYF.

In DNA form, the CDR3 reads TGTGCCAGTAGTATAGCCCTTTGGACAGGGGACTATGGCTACACCTTC. Translated, it gives CASSIALWTGDYGYTF. This chain joins TRBV19 and TRBJ1-2; 9 bases map to TRBD1. CDR1 is LNHDA, CDR2 SQIVND, per germline (reference sequence). V lost 1 base to trimming and J lost 3 bases; unmatched junction nucleotides: 6. The CDR3 loop spans 16 amino acids.

This rearrangement joins TRBV6-5 to TRBJ1-1; TRBD1 matches 9 bases. CDR3 length: 14 residues. V shed 2 bases and J 5 bases; nucleotides not matched to a gene: 3. In germline, CDR1 is MNHEY, CDR2 SVGAGI. The DNA for the CDR3 is TGTGCCAGCAGTTACAGGACAGGGGAGACTGAAGCTTTCTTT. It encodes CASSYRTGETEAFF.

The rearrangement uses TRBV7-3 and TRBJ1-1; D not resolved. Per germline, CDR1 SGHTA and CDR2 FQGTGA. The CDR3 covers 13 residues. Trimming shortened V by 0 bases and J by 3 bases, and 5 bases separated the two germline ends. The CDR3 loop reads CASSLTRDTEAFF. CDR3 nucleotide sequence: TGTGCCAGCAGCTTAACGCGGGACACTGAAGCTTTCTTT. Drawing the rest from reference TRBV7-3 and TRBJ1-1, the complete variable domain is GAGVSQTPSNKVTEKGKYVELRCDPISGHTALYWYRQSLGQGPEFLIYFQGTGAADDSGLPNDRFFAVRPEGSVSTLKIQRTERGDSAVYLCASSLTRDTEAFFGQGTRLTVV.

The rearrangement uses TRBV6-6 and TRBJ1-2, with D perhaps matching TRBD1 (6 bases). The V gene's germline CDR1 is MNHNY and CDR2 SVGAGI (reference sequence). V shed 5 bases and J shed 1 base, with 17 bases lying between them. CDR3 length: 16 residues. The chain's CDR3 is CASSRSTGDHNYGYTF. Written as DNA, the CDR3 is TGTGCCAGCAGTCGATCGACAGGCGACCATAACTATGGCTACACCTTC.

V usage is TRBV3-1 (or the pseudogene TRBV3-2) and J usage is TRBJ2-1; 8 bases fit TRBD2. Germline CDR1 and CDR2: LGHDT and YNNKEL (reference sequence). The CDR3 covers 13 residues. J was trimmed by 10 bases and V by 4 bases; bases with no gene match: 6. The chain's CDR3 is CASSPPGGGEQFF. CDR3 nucleotides: TGTGCCAGCAGCCCCCCGGGCGGGGGGGAGCAGTTCTTC.

This chain joins TRBV5-1 and TRBJ2-1, with TRBD2 matching 13 bases. The CDR3 spans 15 residues. Germline loops: CDR1 SGHRS, CDR2 YFSETQ. Trimming removed 8 bases from V and 3 bases from J; junction bases left unmatched: 5. CDR3 protein: CASRLAGGLYNEQFF. The CDR3 coding sequence is TGCGCCAGTAGACTAGCGGGGGGACTCTACAATGAGCAGTTCTTC.

The chain combines TRBV5-1 with TRBJ2-5; 9 bases map to TRBD2. Germline V CDR1 and CDR2: SGHRS, YFSETQ. V was clipped by 7 bases and J by 3 bases; unmatched bases: 7. This CDR3 comprises 14 residues. CDR3 in DNA: TGCGCCAGCTCAGGCGGGGGGGCTAAAGAGACCCAGTACTTC. Its translation: CASSGGGAKETQYF.

This chain uses TRBV4-1 with TRBJ2-5, with D perhaps matching TRBD1 (5 bases). Germline-derived CDR1 and CDR2 are MGHRA and YSYEKL. The CDR3 loop spans 17 amino acids. The ends were cut back, 1 base at V and 5 bases at J, with 20 bases in the middle. The CDR3 DNA reads as TGCGCCAGCAGCCAAGTCACCGCCGCTCAGGGTCGGGAGACCCAGTACTTC. Translating it yields CASSQVTAAQGRETQYF.

This clone was detected only a few times. The chain combines TRBV19 with TRBJ1-5, with unresolved D. Germline CDR1 LNHDA, CDR2 SQIVND (reference sequence). This CDR3 region has 15 residues. V was shortened by 6 bases and J by 3 bases, with 15 bases between the two germline ends. The CDR3 coding sequence is TGTGCCAGTAGCAAGCAGTTGACATCCAATCAGCCCCAGCATTTT. This sequence encodes CASSKQLTSNQPQHF.

The J gene is TRBJ2-5, the V gene TRBV19, with TRBD2 as a possible D gene (5 bases). Trimming pared 3 bases from V and 10 bases from J, leaving 15 bases between. Germline V CDR1 and CDR2: LNHDA, SQIVND (reference sequence). The CDR3 extends over 13 amino acids. CDR3 DNA sequence: TGTGCCAGTAGTATTTTGGGCAACCGGGGCCAGTACTTC. Protein sequence: CASSILGNRGQYF.

The CDR3 protein is CAKTPAGYGYTF. The DNA for the CDR3 is TGTGCCAAGACTCCGGCTGGCTATGGCTACACCTTC. J is TRBJ1-2 and V is TRBV7-9; D call uncertain. The CDR3 is 12 amino acids. Germline V gene sequence: CDR1 SEHNR, CDR2 FQNEAQ (reference sequence). With 10 bases removed from V and 4 bases from J, the gap between germline ends came to 13 bases.

The V and J genes are TRBV10-2 and TRBJ1-2, with a possible D match to TRBD1 (6 bases). This CDR3 spans 15 amino acids. Looked up from germline, CDR1 is WSHSY and CDR2 is SAAADI. Trimming removed 3 bases from V and 0 bases from J, with 11 bases in between. CDR3 in amino acids: CASSDEWGPNYGYTF. The CDR3 region has the DNA TGCGCCAGCAGTGACGAATGGGGGCCTAACTATGGCTACACCTTC.

The chain links TRBV12-3 or TRBV12-4 to TRBJ2-5, with D possibly TRBD2 on 7 matching bases. Trimming stripped 6 bases from V and 7 bases from J, with 9 bases between. The CDR3 totals 11 residues. For the CDR3, the DNA is TGTGCCAGCAGAAGGGGGGGGACCCAGTACTTC. This gives the protein CASRRGGTQYF.